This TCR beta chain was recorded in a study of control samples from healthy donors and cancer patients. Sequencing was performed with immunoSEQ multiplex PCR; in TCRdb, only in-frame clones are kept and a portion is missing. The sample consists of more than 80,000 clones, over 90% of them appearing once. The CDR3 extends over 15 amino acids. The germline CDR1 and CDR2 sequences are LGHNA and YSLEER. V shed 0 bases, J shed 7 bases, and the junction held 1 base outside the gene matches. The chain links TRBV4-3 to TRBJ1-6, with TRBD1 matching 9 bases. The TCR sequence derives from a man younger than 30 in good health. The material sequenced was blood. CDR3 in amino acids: CASSQDGTGNSPLHF. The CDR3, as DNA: TGCGCCAGCAGCCAAGATGGGACAGGGAATTCACCCCTCCACTTT.